What follows are 16 T cell receptor beta chains derived from one specimen sequenced in a study of blood T cell repertoires in COVID-19. Data came from immunoSEQ multiplex PCR; TCRdb stores just in-frame clones and leaves some out. The sample lists about 380,000 clones; approximately 88% were seen once. What was sequenced was peripheral blood. The receptors here all came from a man between 35 and 55 years old with acute or convalescent COVID-19.

A remark on this clone: Distinct nucleotide sequences in the sample also encode this CDR3. V usage is TRBV6-5 and J usage is TRBJ1-4, with a possible D match to TRBD1 (5 bases). CDR3 size: 15 residues. With 6 bases removed from V and 2 bases from J, the gap between germline ends came to 13 bases. Germline-derived CDR1 and CDR2 are MNHEY and SVGAGI. The CDR3 spells CASSPNRGTNEKLFF. CDR3 in DNA: TGTGCCAGCAGCCCAAATAGGGGCACTAATGAAAAACTGTTTTTT.

The chain combines TRBV13 with TRBJ1-1; D might be TRBD1 (5 bases). V was cut by 1 base and J by 5 bases, with 8 bases left in between. This CDR3 comprises 13 residues. Germline V gene sequence: CDR1 PRHDT, CDR2 FYEKMQ (reference sequence). The CDR3 protein is CASSLARGTEAFF. CDR3 sequence (DNA): TGTGCCAGCAGCTTAGCAAGGGGAACTGAAGCTTTCTTT.

This clone was seen just once. One end of the junction fails to match germline, which may point to a read error. The rearrangement joins TRBV9 to TRBJ1-2, with D perhaps matching TRBD1 (6 bases). Germline V gene lookup returns CDR1 SGDLS and CDR2 YYNGEE. The CDR3 is 12 residues long. CDR3 DNA sequence: TGTGCCAGCAGCGTAGTAACAGGGACTATCGCCTTC. This sequence encodes CASSVVTGTIAF.

The chain uses TRBV5-1 and TRBJ2-7; 11 bases are a match to TRBD2. The CDR3 is 16 amino acids. Germline-derived CDR1 and CDR2 are SGHRS and YFSETQ. With 0 bases clipped from V and 3 bases from J, the junction kept 5 bases outside the gene matches. The CDR3 here is CASSLGRLAGNYEQYF. The CDR3, as DNA: TGCGCCAGCAGCTTGGGTCGACTAGCGGGGAACTACGAGCAGTACTTC.

The J gene is TRBJ2-7, the V gene TRBV3-1 (or the pseudogene TRBV3-2); 11 bases map to TRBD2. Germline V CDR1 and CDR2: LGHDT, YNNKEL (reference sequence). Trimming at V came to 5 bases and at J to 1 base, leaving 7 bases not matched to a gene. The CDR3 is 16 amino acids. For the CDR3, the DNA is TGTGCCAGCAGCGCCCATAGCGGGAGGGCTTCCTACGAGCAGTACTTC. It is translated as CASSAHSGRASYEQYF.

V gene TRBV9 combines with J gene TRBJ2-7; 8 positions agree with TRBD1. The CDR3 consists of 14 residues. The J segment lost 6 bases and the V segment lost 4 bases, leaving 9 bases of the junction unmatched. Germline V CDR1 and CDR2: SGDLS, YYNGEE. The CDR3 is CASSPRTGISEQYF. The CDR3 DNA reads TGTGCCAGCAGCCCACGGACAGGGATCAGCGAGCAGTACTTC.

This clone was counted a few times. The V and J genes are TRBV11-2 and TRBJ2-7; D perhaps matches TRBD2 (5 bases). Germline V gene sequence: CDR1 SGHAT, CDR2 FQNNGV. Between the trimmed V and J ends, which lost 5 bases and 2 bases, there was a span of 10 bases. This CDR3 region has 13 residues. The CDR3 protein is CASSQGLPYEQYF. The CDR3 DNA reads TGTGCCAGCAGCCAAGGACTCCCCTACGAGCAGTACTTC. Using reference TRBV11-2 and TRBJ2-7 for the parts outside the CDR3, the full variable domain is EAGVAQSPRYKIIEKRQSVAFWCNPISGHATLYWYQQILGQGPKLLIQFQNNGVVDDSQLPKDRFSAERLKGVDSTLKIQPAKLEDSAVYLCASSQGLPYEQYFGPGTRLTVT.

This chain links TRBV9 with TRBJ2-3, with TRBD2 identical over 13 bases. There are 14 residues in the CDR3. V gave up 2 bases and J gave up 6 bases; unmatched junction bases: 0. The germline V gene encodes CDR1 SGDLS and CDR2 YYNGEE. CDR3 bases: TGTGCCAGCAGCGTGACTAGCGGGGGGGATACGCAGTATTTT. This translates into CASSVTSGGDTQYF.

The chain couples TRBV7-2 to TRBJ1-2; D gene unclear. Germline assignment: CDR1 SGHTA and CDR2 FQGNSA. Trimming stripped 5 bases from V and 0 bases from J, with 16 bases between. The CDR3 length is 16 residues. CDR3 amino acids: CASSVRPQRANYGYTF. The CDR3 DNA is TGTGCCAGCAGCGTCCGGCCCCAACGGGCTAACTATGGCTACACCTTC.

The CDR3, as DNA: TGTGCCAGCAGTTTAAAGGGGGCCTCCTCCTATAATTCACCCCTCCACTTT. As protein: CASSLKGASSYNSPLHF. V usage is TRBV27 and J usage is TRBJ1-6, with 7 bases identical to TRBD1. The CDR3 runs to 17 residues. The trim removed 2 bases at V and 0 bases at J, leaving 4 bases unmatched. Germline CDR1 is MNHEY and CDR2 is SMNVEV (reference sequence).

Here the CDR3 reads CASSQVLYRQNTEAFF. In DNA form, the CDR3 reads TGCGCCAGCAGCCAAGTATTATACAGGCAGAACACTGAAGCTTTCTTT. The rearrangement uses TRBV4-1 and TRBJ1-1; a weak D match, TRBD1 (5 bases). Trimming removed 1 base from V and 1 base from J, with 13 bases in between. CDR1 and CDR2 (germline): MGHRA, YSYEKL. The CDR3 runs to 16 residues.

The chain has TRBV13 and TRBJ2-7, with 10 nucleotides matching TRBD2. The CDR3 sequence is 16 residues long. Germline values: CDR1 PRHDT, CDR2 FYEKMQ (reference sequence). V was pared by 2 bases and J by 4 bases, with 8 bases of the junction left unmatched. The CDR3 nucleotides are TGTGCCAGCAGCTTAATGGCTAGCGGGAGTATTTACGAGCAGTACTTC. Protein: CASSLMASGSIYEQYF.

This chain connects TRBV6-5 to TRBJ1-5; D might be TRBD1 (6 bases). The CDR3 is 14 amino acids. The germline CDR1 and CDR2 sequences are MNHEY and SVGAGI. V was cut by 4 bases and J by 3 bases, with 10 bases left in between. The CDR3, as DNA: TGTGCCAGCAGTTCGAGGGGGAACAATCAGCCCCAGCATTTT. It codes for CASSSRGNNQPQHF.

V gene TRBV3-1 (or the pseudogene TRBV3-2) combines with J gene TRBJ2-5; 7 bases align to TRBD2. Trimming cost V 1 base and J 5 bases; bases outside gene matches: 16. The CDR3 covers 18 residues. Germline V gives CDR1 LGHDT, CDR2 YNNKEL (reference sequence). CDR3 nucleotides: TGTGCCAGCAGCCAAGGTCCCCAGTTGACGGGAGGTAGGGAGACCCAGTACTTC. Its protein product is CASSQGPQLTGGRETQYF.

The V and J genes are TRBV5-4 and TRBJ2-2; 8 bases fit TRBD1. The J segment lost 5 bases and the V segment lost 8 bases, leaving 5 bases of the junction unmatched. CDR3 length: 13 residues. The germline gives CDR1 SGHNT, CDR2 YYREEE (reference sequence). The CDR3 nucleotides are TGTGCCAGTGGACAGGGAGTAACCGGGGAGCTGTTTTTT. Translating it yields CASGQGVTGELFF.

V and J are TRBV28 and TRBJ1-1; D is ambiguous. The germline V gene encodes CDR1 MDHEN and CDR2 SYDVKM. The CDR3 is 15 amino acids. Trimming left V 1 base short and J 2 bases short, with 11 bases between. DNA of the CDR3: TGTGCCAGCAGTTTATCTATCGACTACAACACTGAAGCTTTCTTT. Protein product: CASSLSIDYNTEAFF.